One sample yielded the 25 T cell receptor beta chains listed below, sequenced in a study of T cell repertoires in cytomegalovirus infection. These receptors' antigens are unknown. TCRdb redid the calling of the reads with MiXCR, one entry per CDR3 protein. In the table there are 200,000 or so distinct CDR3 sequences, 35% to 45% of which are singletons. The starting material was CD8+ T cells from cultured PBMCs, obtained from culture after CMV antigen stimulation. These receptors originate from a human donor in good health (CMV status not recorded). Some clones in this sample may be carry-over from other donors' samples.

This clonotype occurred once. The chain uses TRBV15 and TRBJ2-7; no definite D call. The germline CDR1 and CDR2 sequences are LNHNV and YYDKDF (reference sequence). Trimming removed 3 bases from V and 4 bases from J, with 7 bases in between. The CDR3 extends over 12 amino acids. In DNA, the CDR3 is TGTGCCACCAGCAGTGACCAGTACGAGCAGTACTTC. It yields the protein CATSSDQYEQYF.

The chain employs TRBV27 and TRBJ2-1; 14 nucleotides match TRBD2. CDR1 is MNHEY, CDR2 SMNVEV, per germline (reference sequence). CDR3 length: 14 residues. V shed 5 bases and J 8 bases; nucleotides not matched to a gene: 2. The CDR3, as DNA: TGTGCCAGCAGTGGACTAGCGGGAGGCGATGAGCAGTTCTTC. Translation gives CASSGLAGGDEQFF.

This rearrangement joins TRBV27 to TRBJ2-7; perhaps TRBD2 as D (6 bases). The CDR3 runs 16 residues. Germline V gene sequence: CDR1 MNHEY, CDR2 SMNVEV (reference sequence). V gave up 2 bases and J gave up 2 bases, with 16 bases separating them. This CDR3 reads CASSLTSAGPPYEQYF. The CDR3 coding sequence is TGTGCCAGCAGTTTAACGTCAGCGGGCCCCCCCTACGAGCAGTACTTC.

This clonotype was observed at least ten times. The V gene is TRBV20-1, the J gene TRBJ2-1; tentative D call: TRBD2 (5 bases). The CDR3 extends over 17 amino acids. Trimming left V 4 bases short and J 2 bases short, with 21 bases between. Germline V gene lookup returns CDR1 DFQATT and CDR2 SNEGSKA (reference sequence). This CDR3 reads CSANHGPLGVAYNEQFF. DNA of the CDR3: TGCAGTGCTAACCACGGGCCACTAGGAGTAGCCTACAATGAGCAGTTCTTC.

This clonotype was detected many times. This chain's CDR3 is CASSSSRQGRQPQHF. The CDR3 coding sequence is TGTGCCAGCAGCTCCTCGAGACAGGGAAGACAGCCCCAGCATTTT. The V call is TRBV7-8, the J call TRBJ1-5; 7 positions match TRBD1. CDR1 is SGHVS, CDR2 FQNEAQ, per germline. Trimming took 4 bases from V and 7 from J; bases not matched to a gene: 10. The CDR3 runs to 15 residues. Full variable domain (missing parts from reference TRBV7-8 and TRBJ1-5): GAGVSQSPRYKVAKRGQDVALRCDPISGHVSLFWYQQALGQGPEFLTYFQNEAQLDKSGLPSDRFFAERPEGSVSTLKIQRTQQEDSAVYLCASSSSRQGRQPQHFGDGTRLSIL.

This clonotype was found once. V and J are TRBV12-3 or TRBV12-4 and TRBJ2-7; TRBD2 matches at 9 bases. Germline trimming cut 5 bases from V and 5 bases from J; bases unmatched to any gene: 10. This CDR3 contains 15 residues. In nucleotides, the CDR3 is TGTGCCAGCAGTCCTAGCGGGGAAATTGTCCACGAGCAGTACTTC. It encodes CASSPSGEIVHEQYF.

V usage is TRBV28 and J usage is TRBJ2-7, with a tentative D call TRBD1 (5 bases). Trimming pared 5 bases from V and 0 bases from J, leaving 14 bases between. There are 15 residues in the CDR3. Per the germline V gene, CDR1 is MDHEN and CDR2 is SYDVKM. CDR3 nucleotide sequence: TGTGCCAGCAGTCCGCCCGCAGGGTACTCCTACGAGCAGTACTTC. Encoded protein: CASSPPAGYSYEQYF.

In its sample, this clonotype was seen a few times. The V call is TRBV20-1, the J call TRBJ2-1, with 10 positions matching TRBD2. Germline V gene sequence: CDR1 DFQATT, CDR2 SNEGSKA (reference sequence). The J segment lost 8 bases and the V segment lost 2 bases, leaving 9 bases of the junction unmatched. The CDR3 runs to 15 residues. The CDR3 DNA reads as TGCAGTGCTAGAAGCCTAGCGGGAGATAACTATGAGCAGTTCTTC. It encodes CSARSLAGDNYEQFF.

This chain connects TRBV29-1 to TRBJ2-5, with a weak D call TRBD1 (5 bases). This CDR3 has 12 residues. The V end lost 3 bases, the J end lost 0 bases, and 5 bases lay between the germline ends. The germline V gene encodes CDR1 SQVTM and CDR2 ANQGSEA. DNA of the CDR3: TGCAGCGTTGACAGGGACCAAGAGACCCAGTACTTC. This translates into CSVDRDQETQYF.

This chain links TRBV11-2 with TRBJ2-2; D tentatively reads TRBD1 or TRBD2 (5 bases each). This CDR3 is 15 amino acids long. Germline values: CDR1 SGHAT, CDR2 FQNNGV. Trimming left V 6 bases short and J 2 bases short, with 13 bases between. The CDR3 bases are TGTGCCAGCAGGTCGGGGACGGTTAACACCGGGGAGCTGTTTTTT. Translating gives CASRSGTVNTGELFF.

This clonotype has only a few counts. CDR3 DNA sequence: TGTGCCAGCAGCCCGCTTTCCGGGACCCCAGCCTACGAGCAGTACTTC. This codes for CASSPLSGTPAYEQYF. V usage is TRBV11-2 and J usage is TRBJ2-7, with D perhaps given as TRBD1 or TRBD2 (5 bases each). Germline V lookup: CDR1 SGHAT, CDR2 FQNNGV. The CDR3 spans 16 residues. The V and J ends lost 5 bases and 2 bases respectively, with 19 bases between them.

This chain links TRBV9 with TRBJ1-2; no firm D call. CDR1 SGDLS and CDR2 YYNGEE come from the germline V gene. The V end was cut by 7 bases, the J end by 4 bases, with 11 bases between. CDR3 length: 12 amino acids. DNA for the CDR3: TGTGCCAGCGAAGGCAGCGGCTATGGCTACACCTTC. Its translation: CASEGSGYGYTF.

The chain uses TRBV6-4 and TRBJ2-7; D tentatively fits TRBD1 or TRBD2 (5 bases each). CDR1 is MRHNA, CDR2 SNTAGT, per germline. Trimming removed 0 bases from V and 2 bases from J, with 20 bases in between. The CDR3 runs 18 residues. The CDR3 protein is CASSDSIFGPRGPYEQYF. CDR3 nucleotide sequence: TGTGCCAGCAGTGACTCGATTTTCGGTCCGAGGGGCCCCTACGAGCAGTACTTC.

DNA of the CDR3: TGTGCCAGCAGTTTCCCCGCATACCCCTACGAGCAGTACTTC. Translating it yields CASSFPAYPYEQYF. The gene calls are TRBV28 and TRBJ2-7; no reliable D call. CDR1 and CDR2 from the germline V gene are MDHEN and SYDVKM. The V end was cut by 3 bases, the J end by 2 bases, with 11 bases between. This CDR3 contains 14 residues.

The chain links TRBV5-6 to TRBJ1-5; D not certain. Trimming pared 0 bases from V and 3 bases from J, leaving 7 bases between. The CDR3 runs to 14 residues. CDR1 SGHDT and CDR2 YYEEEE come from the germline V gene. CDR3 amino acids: CASSLALTNQPQHF. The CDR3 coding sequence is TGTGCCAGCAGCTTGGCCTTGACCAATCAGCCCCAGCATTTT. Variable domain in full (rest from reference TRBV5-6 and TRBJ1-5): DAGVTQSPTHLIKTRGQQVTLRCSPKSGHDTVSWYQQALGQGPQFIFQYYEEEERQRGNFPDRFSGHQFPNYSSELNVNALLLGDSALYLCASSLALTNQPQHFGDGTRLSIL.

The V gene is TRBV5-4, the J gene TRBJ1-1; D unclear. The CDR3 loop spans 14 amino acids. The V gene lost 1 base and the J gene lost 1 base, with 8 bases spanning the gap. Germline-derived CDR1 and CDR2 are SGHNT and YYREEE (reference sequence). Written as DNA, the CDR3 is TGTGCCAGCAGCTTGCGGTACGGGAACACTGAAGCTTTCTTT. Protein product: CASSLRYGNTEAFF. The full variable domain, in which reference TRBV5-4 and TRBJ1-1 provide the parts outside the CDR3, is ETGVTQSPTHLIKTRGQQVTLRCSSQSGHNTVSWYQQALGQGPQFIFQYYREEENGRGNFPPRFSGLQFPNYSSELNVNALELDDSALYLCASSLRYGNTEAFFGQGTRLTVV.

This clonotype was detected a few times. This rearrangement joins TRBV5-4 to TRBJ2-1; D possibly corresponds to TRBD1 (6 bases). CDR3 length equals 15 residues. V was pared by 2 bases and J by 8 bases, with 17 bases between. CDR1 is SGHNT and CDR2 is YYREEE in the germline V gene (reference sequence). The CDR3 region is CASSFPGDGKDEQFF. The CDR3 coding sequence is TGTGCCAGCAGCTTCCCAGGGGATGGGAAGGATGAGCAGTTCTTC.

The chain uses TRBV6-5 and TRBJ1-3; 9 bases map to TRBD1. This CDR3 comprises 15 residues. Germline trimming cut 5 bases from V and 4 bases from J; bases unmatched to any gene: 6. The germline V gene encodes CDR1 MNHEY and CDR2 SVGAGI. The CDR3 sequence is CASSRTGESGNTIYF. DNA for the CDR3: TGTGCCAGCAGTCGGACAGGGGAATCCGGAAACACCATATATTTT.

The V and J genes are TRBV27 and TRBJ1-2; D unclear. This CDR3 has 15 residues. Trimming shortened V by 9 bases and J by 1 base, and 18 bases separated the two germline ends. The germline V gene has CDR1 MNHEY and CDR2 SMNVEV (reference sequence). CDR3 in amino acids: CARISNHGHNYGYTF. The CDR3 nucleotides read TGTGCCAGAATTTCTAATCATGGTCATAACTATGGCTACACCTTC.

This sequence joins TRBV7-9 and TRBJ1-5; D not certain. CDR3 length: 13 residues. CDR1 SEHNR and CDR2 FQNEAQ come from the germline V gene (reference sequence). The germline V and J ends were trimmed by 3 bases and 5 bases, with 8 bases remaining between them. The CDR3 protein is CASSLGGHQPQHF. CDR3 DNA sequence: TGTGCCAGCAGCTTGGGAGGGCATCAGCCCCAGCATTTT.

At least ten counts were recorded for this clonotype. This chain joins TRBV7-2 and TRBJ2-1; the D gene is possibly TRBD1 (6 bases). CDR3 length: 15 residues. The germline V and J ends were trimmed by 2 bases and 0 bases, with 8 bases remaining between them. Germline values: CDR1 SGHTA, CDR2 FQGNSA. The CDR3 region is CASSLRTASYNEQFF. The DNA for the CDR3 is TGTGCCAGCAGCTTAAGGACAGCCTCCTACAATGAGCAGTTCTTC. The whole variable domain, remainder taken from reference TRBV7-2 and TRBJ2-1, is GAGVSQSPSNKVTEKGKDVELRCDPISGHTALYWYRQSLGQGLEFLIYFQGNSAPDKSGLPSDRFSAERTGGSVSTLTIQRTQQEDSAVYLCASSLRTASYNEQFFGPGTRLTVL.

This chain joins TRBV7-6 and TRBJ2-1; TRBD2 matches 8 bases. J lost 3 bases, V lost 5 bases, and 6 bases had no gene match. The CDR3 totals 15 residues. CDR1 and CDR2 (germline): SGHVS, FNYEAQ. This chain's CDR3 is CASSTSGGIYNEQFF. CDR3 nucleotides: TGTGCCAGCAGCACCAGCGGGGGCATCTACAATGAGCAGTTCTTC.

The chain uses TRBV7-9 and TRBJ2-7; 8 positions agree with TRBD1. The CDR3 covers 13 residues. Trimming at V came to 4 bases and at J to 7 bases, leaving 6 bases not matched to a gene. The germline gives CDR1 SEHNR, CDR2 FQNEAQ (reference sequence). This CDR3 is CASSSGQAFEQYF. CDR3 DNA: TGTGCCAGCAGCTCGGGACAGGCTTTTGAGCAGTACTTC.

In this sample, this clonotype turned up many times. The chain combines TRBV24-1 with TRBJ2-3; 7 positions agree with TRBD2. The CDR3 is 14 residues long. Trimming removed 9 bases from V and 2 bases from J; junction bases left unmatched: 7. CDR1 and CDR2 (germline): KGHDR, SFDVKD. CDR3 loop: CATGGTTATDTQYF. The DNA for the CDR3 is TGTGCCACCGGCGGGACTACTGCCACAGATACGCAGTATTTT.

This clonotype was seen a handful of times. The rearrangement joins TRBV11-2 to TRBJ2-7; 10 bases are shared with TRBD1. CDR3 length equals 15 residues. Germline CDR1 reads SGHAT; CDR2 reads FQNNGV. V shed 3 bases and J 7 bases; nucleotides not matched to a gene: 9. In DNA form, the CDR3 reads TGTGCCAGCAGCTTTACCGGGACAGGGGAGGAAGAGCAGTACTTC. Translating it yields CASSFTGTGEEEQYF.